The 28 T cell receptor beta chains in this list originate from one sample, sequenced in a study of neurological immune-mediated disorders. MiXCR was run by TCRdb on the 5' RACE reads, yielding one entry per CDR3 protein. The sample shows 40,000 or so distinct CDR3 sequences, roughly 7% of them seen only once. Input material: PBMCs. The origin of the receptors is a woman aged 40 to 50 in good health.

This clonotype was recorded many times. This sequence joins TRBV24-1 and TRBJ2-5; 9 bases are shared with TRBD1. The V gene's germline CDR1 is KGHDR and CDR2 SFDVKD. V dropped 4 bases and J dropped 3; count of bases not matched to a gene: 5. The CDR3 loop spans 15 amino acids. Here the CDR3 reads CATSDPDRGKETQYF. The CDR3 bases are TGTGCCACCAGTGACCCGGACAGGGGAAAAGAGACCCAGTACTTC.

The chain carries TRBV7-9 and TRBJ1-5; 11 bases agree with TRBD1. This CDR3 comprises 17 residues. Germline-derived CDR1 and CDR2 are SEHNR and FQNEAQ (reference sequence). Germline trimming cut 6 bases from V and 6 bases from J; bases unmatched to any gene: 13. CDR3 region: CASRAGTGGQYIQPQHF. The CDR3 coding sequence is TGTGCCAGCAGAGCCGGGACAGGGGGGCAATATATTCAGCCCCAGCATTTT.

This clonotype has a count of ten or more. The genes are TRBV5-1 and TRBJ2-3, with D possibly matching TRBD1 (6 bases). Germline CDR1 reads SGHRS; CDR2 reads YFSETQ. The germline V and J ends were trimmed by 5 bases and 0 bases, with 10 bases remaining between them. This CDR3 contains 14 residues. DNA of the CDR3: TGCGCCAGCAGTAGAACAGGGAGCACAGATACGCAGTATTTT. This codes for CASSRTGSTDTQYF.

The sample holds many counts of this clonotype. The chain employs TRBV7-9 and TRBJ1-1; D uncertain. This CDR3 is 15 amino acids long. Trimming removed 8 bases from V and 0 bases from J, with 16 bases in between. In germline, CDR1 is SEHNR, CDR2 FQNEAQ (reference sequence). CDR3 coding DNA: TGTGCCAGCCAAATAGGCACGGCGATGAACACTGAAGCTTTCTTT. Amino acids: CASQIGTAMNTEAFF.

This clonotype is medium-sized within its sample. The genes are TRBV27 and TRBJ1-5; TRBD1 agrees at 7 bases. V was clipped by 6 bases and J by 2 bases; unmatched bases: 4. In germline, CDR1 is MNHEY, CDR2 SMNVEV (reference sequence). The CDR3 is made up of 14 amino acids. This CDR3 reads CASSRQGGNQPQHF. CDR3 nucleotide sequence: TGTGCCAGCAGCCGACAGGGAGGCAATCAGCCCCAGCATTTT.

This clonotype came up many times. The chain carries TRBV20-1 and TRBJ1-2; D may be TRBD1 (5 bases). V lost 0 bases to trimming and J lost 4 bases, with 12 bases between them. Germline V lookup: CDR1 DFQATT, CDR2 SNEGSKA (reference sequence). The CDR3 has 14 residues. The CDR3 region is CSARDRRTFYGYTF. CDR3 in DNA: TGCAGTGCTAGAGATCGGCGGACATTCTATGGCTACACCTTC.

This clonotype was seen many times. V usage is TRBV27 and J usage is TRBJ1-5; no clear D. The CDR3 is made up of 15 amino acids. In germline, CDR1 is MNHEY, CDR2 SMNVEV (reference sequence). With 3 bases removed from V and 1 base from J, the gap between germline ends came to 10 bases. DNA of the CDR3: TGTGCCAGCAGTTTTCAACAAGGGAGCAATCAGCCCCAGCATTTT. Its translation: CASSFQQGSNQPQHF.

This clonotype was seen repeatedly, ten times or more. The gene calls are TRBV6-6 and TRBJ2-5, with D possibly being TRBD2 (6 bases). Germline V gives CDR1 MNHNY, CDR2 SVGAGI (reference sequence). The CDR3 runs to 12 residues. Trimming removed 5 bases at V and 5 bases at J, with 9 bases between. The CDR3 region has the DNA TGTGCCAGCAGTCCTGGAGGGGAGACCCAGTACTTC. Its protein is CASSPGGETQYF.

This clonotype was counted ten times or more. This sequence joins TRBV2 and TRBJ2-1; D unresolved. The length of the CDR3 is 14 residues. V gave up 2 bases and J gave up 7 bases, with 12 bases separating them. Germline CDR1 SNHLY, CDR2 FYNNEI. The CDR3 region is CASSELGSPNEQFF. CDR3 DNA sequence: TGTGCCAGCAGTGAACTTGGTAGTCCAAATGAGCAGTTCTTC.

This clonotype was detected ten times or more. The chain uses TRBV6-6 and TRBJ2-1; 9 nucleotides line up with TRBD1. This CDR3 region has 17 residues. Germline CDR1 reads MNHNY; CDR2 reads SVGAGI (reference sequence). V gave up 6 bases and J gave up 4 bases; unmatched junction bases: 13. The CDR3 here is CASSRTGAEAKYNEQFF. The CDR3 bases are TGTGCCAGCAGCCGGACAGGGGCCGAGGCGAAATACAATGAGCAGTTCTTC.

The chain joins TRBV10-3 to TRBJ1-2; D is possibly TRBD1 (6 bases). Germline values: CDR1 ENHRY, CDR2 SYGVKD. Trimming removed 6 bases at V and 8 bases at J, with 19 bases between. The CDR3 is 14 residues long. The CDR3 DNA is TGTGCCATCAGGCTGAACAGGGTGTCCAACGGCTACACCTTC. The encoded protein is CAIRLNRVSNGYTF.

This clonotype was detected ten times or more. The chain has TRBV20-1 and TRBJ2-1; 11 bases align to TRBD2. With V trimmed by 1 base and J by 0 bases, 14 bases remained unmatched. Looked up from germline, CDR1 is DFQATT and CDR2 is SNEGSKA (reference sequence). This CDR3 has 20 amino acids. The CDR3 spells CSARARRLAGLKSSYNEQFF. In nucleotides, the CDR3 is TGCAGTGCTAGAGCTAGGCGACTAGCGGGGTTAAAGAGCTCCTACAATGAGCAGTTCTTC.

This clonotype showed up many times. The chain links TRBV29-1 to TRBJ2-7; D uncertain. Germline V lookup: CDR1 SQVTM, CDR2 ANQGSEA. The CDR3 loop spans 16 amino acids. Trimming left V 7 bases short and J 0 bases short, with 22 bases between. CDR3 coding DNA: TGCAGCGCCCGGACGGTCCACCCCGGCCGCTCCTACGAGCAGTACTTC. It translates to CSARTVHPGRSYEQYF.

This clonotype was recorded at least ten times. V and J are TRBV28 and TRBJ2-1; TRBD1 matches 10 bases. Germline V gene lookup returns CDR1 MDHEN and CDR2 SYDVKM. The CDR3 totals 14 residues. V lost 4 bases to trimming and J lost 5 bases; unmatched junction nucleotides: 2. The CDR3: CASSSGTGDNEQFF. The CDR3 DNA follows: TGTGCCAGCAGTTCCGGGACAGGGGACAATGAGCAGTTCTTC. Supplemented by reference TRBV28 and TRBJ2-1, the full variable domain reads DVKVTQSSRYLVKRTGEKVFLECVQDMDHENMFWYRQDPGLGLRLIYFSYDVKMKEKGDIPEGYSVSREKKERFSLILESASTNQTSMYLCASSSGTGDNEQFFGPGTRLTVL.

This clonotype was seen many times. The chain recombines TRBV7-2 with TRBJ2-7; 10 bases agree with TRBD2. Germline values: CDR1 SGHTA, CDR2 FQGNSA. Trimming cost V 6 bases and J 2 bases; bases outside gene matches: 7. This CDR3 has 15 amino acids. CDR3 sequence: CASSLAGEPTYEQYF. In nucleotides, the CDR3 is TGTGCCAGCAGTCTAGCGGGAGAGCCTACCTACGAGCAGTACTTC.

As to this clonotype: Compared with germline, one end of the junction differs, possibly owing to a read error. The chain employs TRBV28 and TRBJ2-3; D is perhaps TRBD2 (5 bases). Germline assignment: CDR1 MDHEN and CDR2 SYDVKM. This CDR3 is built from 16 residues. This CDR3 reads CANSFLGQRDTDTQYF. In DNA, the CDR3 is TGTGCCAACAGTTTTTTAGGGCAGAGGGACACAGATACGCAGTATTTT. Filled out from reference TRBV28 and TRBJ2-3, the complete variable domain reads DVKVTQSSRYLVKRTGEKVFLECVQDMDHENMFWYRQDPGLGLRLIYFSYDVKMKEKGDIPEGYSVSREKKERFSLILESASTNQTSMYLCANSFLGQRDTDTQYFGPGTRLTVL.

This clonotype was counted many times. The chain joins TRBV12-3 or TRBV12-4 to TRBJ2-5, with 9 positions matching TRBD2. V was clipped by 6 bases and J by 2 bases; unmatched bases: 10. This CDR3 has 16 amino acids. As DNA, the CDR3 is TGTGCCAGCAGCCCCCTAGTTAGCGGGGGACAAGAGACCCAGTACTTC. Translation gives CASSPLVSGGQETQYF.

Judged by abundance, this clonotype is medium-sized. This chain joins TRBV20-1 and TRBJ2-2; the match to TRBD1 covers 7 bases. The V gene's germline CDR1 is DFQATT and CDR2 SNEGSKA (reference sequence). The ends lost 5 bases at V and 6 bases at J; junction bases unmatched: 3. The CDR3 totals 12 residues. The CDR3 coding sequence is TGCAGTGCTCAGACAGGGTCCGGGGAGCTGTTTTTT. This gives the protein CSAQTGSGELFF.

This clonotype was seen at least ten times. The chain links TRBV7-8 to TRBJ2-2; D is uncertain. The V and J ends lost 5 bases and 7 bases respectively, with 14 bases between them. Germline lookup yields CDR1 SGHVS and CDR2 FQNEAQ. The CDR3 runs 14 residues. CDR3 coding DNA: TGTGCCAGCAGCGTCGCCGCCATGGGCGGGGAGCTGTTTTTT. Its protein is CASSVAAMGGELFF. The whole variable domain, filled in from reference TRBV7-8 and TRBJ2-2, reads GAGVSQSPRYKVAKRGQDVALRCDPISGHVSLFWYQQALGQGPEFLTYFQNEAQLDKSGLPSDRFFAERPEGSVSTLKIQRTQQEDSAVYLCASSVAAMGGELFFGEGSRLTVL.

Ten or more counts support this clonotype. This chain connects TRBV7-8 to TRBJ2-1, with 8 bases lining up with TRBD2. Germline V gene data show CDR1 as SGHVS and CDR2 as FQNEAQ. This CDR3 is 18 amino acids long. Trimming removed 0 bases from V and 4 bases from J; junction bases left unmatched: 11. CDR3 region: CASSLAGYSGEKYNEQFF. For the CDR3, the DNA is TGTGCCAGCAGCTTAGCGGGGTATAGCGGGGAGAAATACAATGAGCAGTTCTTC.

This clonotype was seen repeatedly, ten times or more. The chain combines TRBV4-1 with TRBJ2-2; a weak D match, TRBD2 (5 bases). The CDR3 spans 14 residues. Germline V gene sequence: CDR1 MGHRA, CDR2 YSYEKL. Trimming pared 1 base from V and 9 bases from J, leaving 12 bases between. This CDR3 reads CASSQVGGSRELFF. CDR3 nucleotide sequence: TGCGCCAGCAGCCAAGTCGGCGGGTCCCGGGAGCTGTTTTTT.

This clonotype was counted ten times or more. The chain joins TRBV10-3 to TRBJ1-5; weak D call: TRBD1 (5 bases). CDR3 length: 15 residues. Germline CDR1 is ENHRY and CDR2 is SYGVKD. Trimming shortened V by 3 bases and J by 5 bases, and 14 bases separated the two germline ends. The CDR3: CAISDLRDAYQPQHF. CDR3 bases: TGTGCCATCAGTGACCTCCGGGACGCATATCAGCCCCAGCATTTT.

The genes are TRBV6-5 and TRBJ1-1; the D gene is possibly TRBD1 (5 bases). The CDR3 is 15 amino acids. CDR1 MNHEY and CDR2 SVGAGI come from the germline V gene. V lost 0 bases to trimming and J lost 1 base, with 9 bases between them. The CDR3 reads CASSYSGTANTEAFF. CDR3 bases: TGTGCCAGCAGTTACTCAGGGACCGCGAACACTGAAGCTTTCTTT.

The chain recombines TRBV20-1 with TRBJ2-7; 9 nucleotides line up with TRBD2. The CDR3 loop spans 14 amino acids. Germline trimming cut 7 bases from V and 5 bases from J; bases unmatched to any gene: 12. Germline lookup yields CDR1 DFQATT and CDR2 SNEGSKA (reference sequence). In nucleotides, the CDR3 is TGCAGTGTTAGCCCGAGCGGGAGGTCGGACGAGCAGTACTTC. Amino acid sequence: CSVSPSGRSDEQYF.

As for this clonotype: One base away lies a much larger clone, so this may be a sequencing read error. This chain joins TRBV14 and TRBJ2-7, with D hard to call. Germline V gene lookup returns CDR1 SGHDN and CDR2 FVKESK. The CDR3 totals 14 residues. The CDR3 coding sequence is TGTGCCAGCAGCCCACGGACCTCTTCCTACGATCAGTACTTC. As protein: CASSPRTSSYDQYF.

Many counts were recorded for this clonotype. CDR3 region: CASSAHIADTQYF. CDR3 in DNA: TGTGCCAGCAGCGCTCACATCGCAGATACGCAGTATTTT. The chain couples TRBV9 to TRBJ2-3; no definite D call. The CDR3 extends over 13 amino acids. V shed 3 bases and J shed 4 bases, with 9 bases lying between them. Germline CDR1 SGDLS, CDR2 YYNGEE.

The rearrangement uses TRBV6-2 or TRBV6-3 and TRBJ2-2, with D maybe TRBD2 (5 bases). The germline CDR1 and CDR2 sequences are MNHEY and SVGEGT. Trimming stripped 6 bases from V and 16 bases from J, with 18 bases between. This CDR3 region has 12 residues. CDR3 loop: CASSDPPGESFF. The CDR3 DNA follows: TGTGCCAGCAGCGATCCCCCCGGGGAGTCGTTTTTT.

This clonotype was counted ten times or more. This chain uses TRBV7-3 with TRBJ2-7; D is unclear. The length of the CDR3 is 14 residues. CDR1 and CDR2 from the germline V gene are SGHTA and FQGTGA. V was trimmed by 2 bases and J by 2 bases, leaving 10 bases between them. The CDR3 here is CASSLDGRTYEQYF. CDR3 DNA: TGTGCCAGCAGCTTAGATGGCAGAACCTACGAGCAGTACTTC.